This T cell receptor beta chain was recovered during a study of shared clonotypes between healthy human individuals. Study-wide results and caveats: It was the non-shared clonotypes that had lower generation probabilities than clonotypes shared by all four donors. The naive CD4 repertoires of several donors were compared, and around 4.9% of clonotypes were shared.

The assay was carried out at the deep level. Assay: immunoSEQ multiplex PCR; the TCRdb copy retains only in-frame clones and omits some. The sample has some 650,000 clones, approximately 97% seen once. CD4+ cells yielded CD45RA+ naive and CD45RA-negative memory subsets. To note about this clone: Its antigen is not identified.

The CDR3 loop spans 16 amino acids. V lost 6 bases and J 4 bases, leaving 20 bases between the germline ends. Germline CDR1 and CDR2: KGHSH and LQKENI. Sequencing was carried out using naive CD4+ T cells sorted from blood. As to subset: CD45RA+ positively selected. The sequence was collected from a woman in her twenties or thirties in good health. V gene TRBV18 combines with J gene TRBJ2-3; unclear D gene. CDR3 amino acids: CASSPMVVPEADTQYF. The CDR3 DNA follows: TGTGCCAGCTCCCCAATGGTGGTCCCCGAGGCAGATACGCAGTATTTT.